The sequence of this TCR beta chain was determined in a study of CD8 T cells in ankylosing spondylitis. General observations from the study: Seven to nine highly homologous variants formed a TCR beta motif that appeared characteristic of ankylosing spondylitis blood. Enrichment of disease-linked clones was reportedly significant in matched ankylosing spondylitis synovial fluid.

Per germline, CDR1 MNHEY and CDR2 SVGAGI. This CDR3 region has 14 residues. V lost 2 bases, J lost 3 bases, and 11 bases lay in between. This clonotype was detected only a few times. What it binds is not known. TCRdb reprocessed the 5' RACE reads via MiXCR and lists one record per CDR3 protein. The sample lists some 130,000 distinct CDR3 sequences; roughly 17% were seen once. V is TRBV6-5 and J is TRBJ2-7, with D possibly called TRBD1 or TRBD2 (6 bases each). The sample taken for sequencing was blood, either unsorted or a sorted T cell fraction (not recorded which). This TCR was recovered from a male donor with ankylosing spondylitis. CDR3 coding DNA: TGTGCCAGCAGTTACGAGGGGGGAGACTACGAGCAGTACTTC. This gives the protein CASSYEGGDYEQYF.